One and the same sample provided the 10 T cell receptor beta chains below, sequenced in a study of OX40 agonist ivuxolimab in advanced cancers. The repertoire was sequenced with immunoSEQ multiplex PCR; TCRdb's copy has only in-frame clones and lacks some. The repertoire holds approximately 66,000 clones, 85% seen once, with 0.83% in the top ten. The sample in question was CD4+ or CD8+ T cells sorted from blood, obtained in a trial of the OX40 agonist ivuxolimab. Every receptor here comes from an adult with an advanced solid tumor such as melanoma, head and neck, liver or kidney cancer.

The genes are TRBV4-1 and TRBJ2-3; TRBD2 aligns across 15 bases. CDR3 length: 20 residues. Germline values: CDR1 MGHRA, CDR2 YSYEKL. V trimming: 3 bases; J trimming: 5 bases; junction bases outside the gene matches: 15. CDR3 nucleotides: TGCGCCAGCAGCCATGGTACCCTTGGACTAGCGGGGGGGGTGTTAGATACGCAGTATTTT. Encoded protein: CASSHGTLGLAGGVLDTQYF.

This clone was detected only a few times. The CDR3 nucleotides read TGTGCCGCGGACAGTGGGTATGGCTACACCTTC. It encodes CAADSGYGYTF. The gene calls are TRBV19 and TRBJ1-2; D may be TRBD1 (6 bases). Germline V lookup: CDR1 LNHDA, CDR2 SQIVND (reference sequence). There are 11 residues in the CDR3. The ends were cut back, 11 bases at V and 5 bases at J, with 12 bases in the middle.

V usage is TRBV28 and J usage is TRBJ2-4; no clear D. Trimming stripped 10 bases from V and 0 bases from J, with 10 bases between. CDR1 and CDR2 (germline): MDHEN, SYDVKM. This CDR3 region has 13 residues. In DNA, the CDR3 is TGTGCCACCTTCGACATAGCCAAAAACATTCAGTACTTC. Protein sequence: CATFDIAKNIQYF. Based on the CDR3 plus reference TRBV28 and TRBJ2-4, the full variable domain is DVKVTQSSRYLVKRTGEKVFLECVQDMDHENMFWYRQDPGLGLRLIYFSYDVKMKEKGDIPEGYSVSREKKERFSLILESASTNQTSMYLCATFDIAKNIQYFGAGTRLSVL.

The chain links TRBV27 to TRBJ2-7, with TRBD2 matching 7 bases. The J segment lost 12 bases and the V segment lost 4 bases, leaving 9 bases of the junction unmatched. This CDR3 is built from 12 residues. The germline gives CDR1 MNHEY, CDR2 SMNVEV (reference sequence). This chain's CDR3 is CASSSPGGTMYF. Here the CDR3 DNA reads TGTGCCAGCAGTTCCCCCGGGGGGACGATGTACTTC.

The CDR3 DNA reads TGTGCCAGCCGGGACAGGGGAACGCCAGGTGAAAAACTGTTTTTT. It specifies CASRDRGTPGEKLFF. The chain uses TRBV4-2 and TRBJ1-4; 10 bases line up with TRBD1. There are 15 residues in the CDR3. Germline lookup yields CDR1 LGHNA and CDR2 YNFKEQ. Trimming cost V 8 bases and J 7 bases; bases outside gene matches: 10.

The chain carries TRBV5-1 and TRBJ1-2; D not certain. CDR1 is SGHRS, CDR2 YFSETQ, per germline. The ends were cut back, 4 bases at V and 9 bases at J, with 13 bases in the middle. The CDR3 is made up of 12 amino acids. The CDR3 nucleotides are TGCGCCAGCAGCCAGGACCTCGAGAGCTACACCTTC. Its translation: CASSQDLESYTF.

J is TRBJ2-5 and V is TRBV6-5; D is uncertain. The V gene lost 0 bases and the J gene lost 11 bases, with 10 bases spanning the gap. Germline CDR1 MNHEY, CDR2 SVGAGI. This CDR3 has 12 amino acids. CDR3: CASSYSEDKQYF. The CDR3 nucleotides are TGTGCCAGCAGTTACTCCGAGGATAAGCAGTACTTC.

The chain recombines TRBV7-9 with TRBJ2-7; no reliable D call. Trimming left V 1 base short and J 0 bases short, with 16 bases between. Looked up from germline, CDR1 is SEHNR and CDR2 is FQNEAQ (reference sequence). CDR3 length: 17 residues. This chain's CDR3 is CASSLGMGGLNSYEQYF. In nucleotides, the CDR3 is TGTGCCAGCAGCTTAGGTATGGGCGGATTAAACTCCTACGAGCAGTACTTC.

With regard to this clone: This sample includes further DNA sequences coding for the same CDR3. The CDR3 reads CASSLRGTEAFF. As DNA, the CDR3 is TGTGCCAGCAGCTTGAGGGGGACTGAAGCTTTCTTT. The rearrangement links TRBV11-3 to TRBJ1-1; tentative D call: TRBD1 (6 bases). Germline assignment: CDR1 SGHNT and CDR2 YENEEA. This CDR3 region has 12 residues. V gave up 3 bases and J gave up 5 bases, with 7 bases separating them.

This clone turned up a few times. This chain joins TRBV30 and TRBJ1-1; tentatively, D is TRBD1 (6 bases). From germline, CDR1 is GTSNPN and CDR2 SVGIG (reference sequence). V gave up 1 base and J gave up 3 bases, with 9 bases separating them. This CDR3 is 13 amino acids long. The CDR3 spells CAWSADSHTEAFF. The CDR3 nucleotides are TGTGCCTGGAGTGCGGACAGCCACACTGAAGCTTTCTTT. The full variable domain, rest sourced from reference TRBV30 and TRBJ1-1, is SQTIHQWPATLVQPVGSPLSLECTVEGTSNPNLYWYRQAAGRGLQLLFYSVGIGQISSEVPQNLSASRPQDRQFILSSKKLLLSDSGFYLCAWSADSHTEAFFGQGTRLTVV.